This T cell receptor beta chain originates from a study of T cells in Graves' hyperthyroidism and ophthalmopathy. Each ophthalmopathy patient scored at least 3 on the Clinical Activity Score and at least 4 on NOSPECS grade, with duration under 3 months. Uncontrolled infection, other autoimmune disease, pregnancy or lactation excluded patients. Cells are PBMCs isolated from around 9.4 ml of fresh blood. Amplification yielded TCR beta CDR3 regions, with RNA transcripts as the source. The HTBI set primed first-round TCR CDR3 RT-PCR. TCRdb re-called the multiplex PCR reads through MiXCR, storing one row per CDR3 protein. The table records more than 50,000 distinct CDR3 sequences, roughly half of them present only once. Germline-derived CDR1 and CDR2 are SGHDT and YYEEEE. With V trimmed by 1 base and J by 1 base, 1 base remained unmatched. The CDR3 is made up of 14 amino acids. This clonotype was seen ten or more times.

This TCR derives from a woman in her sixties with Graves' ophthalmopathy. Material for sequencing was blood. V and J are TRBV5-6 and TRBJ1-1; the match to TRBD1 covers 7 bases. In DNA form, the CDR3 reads TGTGCCAGCAGCTTGAGGGACAGGAACACTGAAGCTTTCTTT. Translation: CASSLRDRNTEAFF.